This TCR beta chain was obtained from a study of T-cell memory formation after mild COVID-19. V shed 3 bases and J shed 0 bases, with 12 bases lying between them. This CDR3 spans 15 amino acids. Germline CDR1 DFQATT, CDR2 SNEGSKA (reference sequence). This clonotype occurred many times. Its cognate antigen is unknown. Whole-study results and caveats: Later expanders leaned CD4+, whereas day 15 to 85 contracting clones were balanced CD4/CD8. Some clones that responded turned up in pre-infection memory, which suggests that cross-reactive memory joined in.

Each CDR3 protein is one row after TCRdb ran MiXCR on the 5' RACE reads. Here the sample spans about 200,000 distinct CDR3 sequences, approximately 10% being singletons. The clonotype originates from a man in his late teens or twenties who had mild COVID-19 (a few samples of this study predate the infection). Cell type and time point are not known. Sequencing used PBMCs or a T cell subset sorted from them (not recorded which). V usage is TRBV20-1 and J usage is TRBJ1-5; D unclear. The CDR3 sequence: CSARGISYSNQPQHF. CDR3 in DNA: TGCAGTGCTAGGGGGATATCCTATAGCAATCAGCCCCAGCATTTT.